This T cell receptor beta chain was sequenced in a study of blood T cell repertoires in COVID-19 (dated by TCRdb to 2018 to 2020). Concerning the study at large: Samples covering the acute and convalescent phases of COVID-19 were provided by collaborators in the United States, Italy and Spain. The material from the prospective study consisted of cDNA or gDNA derived from T cells, B-cell-depleted T cells, or PBMCs. Deeply sampled blood TCRbeta repertoires from subjects exposed to, actively infected with, or recovered from COVID-19 were included in the dataset. The repertoires were made available in a free public database intended to serve as a resource for research on the immune response to SARS-CoV-2. Samples came from the ongoing ImmuneRACE study (first 160 participants) plus 1,254 subjects from 6 global collaborators. Nearly every sample came with metadata listing a de-identified subject ID, COVID-19 status, age in years and sex. Where available, HLA class I and class II types were obtained from metadata supplied by the sample provider rather than from assay-based typing. Beyond this particular receptor, the publication reports: The amount of clinical and demographic metadata varied by source and participant and was provided uncurated.

The CDR3 numbers 16 residues from cysteine through phenylalanine. The CDR3 DNA has 48 bases and is translated from base 1. According to the germline V gene, CDR1 reads KGHDR and CDR2 reads SFDVKD. Trimming costs V 3 bases and J 0 bases, and their ends lie 13 bases apart. The immunoSEQ Assay, a bias-controlled multiplex PCR, was used to amplify TCRbeta CDR3 regions from genomic DNA. On the study's bioinformatics: The number of nucleated cells in each sample was estimated from the amplification of reference gene primers within the assay. To quantify the absolute abundance of each unique TCRbeta CDR3 rearrangement, sequence reads were collapsed and filtered. For each sample, productive Simpson clonality was calculated as the square root of Simpson's diversity index across productive rearrangements. Entries here come from immuneACCESS through TCRdb and include only in-frame sequences with V and J called. Some clones fail to appear in such tables; in the studies checked, an unresolved V gene covers under half of the shortfall, and the cause of the remainder is unknown. V and J calls plus clone size are reproduced from that table; the DNA served to infer D and trimming. This sample gives about 200,000 clones in total; around 89% of them show up just once. The ten largest make up 7.5% to 10% of the sample.

As regards this clone: Its antigen remains unidentified. No per-base quality is available; no much larger clone lies one base away.

Enrolling through a virtual design, the prospective study's participants ranged in age from roughly 18 to 95 years and lived across more than 20 United States geographic areas. In the prospective study, participants were assigned to cohorts based on the clinical history participants reported in a screening survey and a study questionnaire. ImmuneRACE Cohort 3 recovered participants were defined by two consecutive negative NP/OP PCR tests, healthcare professional clearance, or symptom resolution. In the prospective study, mobile phlebotomists collected whole blood, serum and a nasopharyngeal or oropharyngeal swab from each participant. Prospective study participants could optionally give additional blood draws and questionnaires over an approximately 2-month period. Before DNA extraction, prospective study blood samples were shipped either frozen or at room temperature.

The specimen sequenced was PBMCs or T cells enriched from blood (not recorded which). The rearranged segments are TRBV24-1 and TRBJ1-2; possibly the D gene is TRBD1, per 6 matching bases. The source of this sequence is a woman aged 18-29 years who had recovered from COVID-19. The CDR3 sequence is CATSDDRTRSNYGYTF. At the DNA level, the sequence is TGTGCCACCAGTGATGACAGGACACGTTCTAACTATGGCTACACCTTC.